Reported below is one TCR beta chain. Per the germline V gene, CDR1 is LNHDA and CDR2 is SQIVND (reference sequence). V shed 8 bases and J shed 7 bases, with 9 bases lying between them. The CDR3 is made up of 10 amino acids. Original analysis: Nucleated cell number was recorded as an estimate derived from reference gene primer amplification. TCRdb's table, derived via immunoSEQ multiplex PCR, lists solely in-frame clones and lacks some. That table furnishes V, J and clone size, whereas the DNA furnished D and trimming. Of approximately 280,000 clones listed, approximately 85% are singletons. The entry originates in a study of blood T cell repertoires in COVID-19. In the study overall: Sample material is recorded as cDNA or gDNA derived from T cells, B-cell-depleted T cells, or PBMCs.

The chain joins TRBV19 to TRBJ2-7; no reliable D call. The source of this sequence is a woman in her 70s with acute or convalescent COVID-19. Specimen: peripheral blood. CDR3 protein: CASGREEQYF. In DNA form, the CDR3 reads TGTGCCAGTGGGCGCGAGGAGCAGTACTTC.